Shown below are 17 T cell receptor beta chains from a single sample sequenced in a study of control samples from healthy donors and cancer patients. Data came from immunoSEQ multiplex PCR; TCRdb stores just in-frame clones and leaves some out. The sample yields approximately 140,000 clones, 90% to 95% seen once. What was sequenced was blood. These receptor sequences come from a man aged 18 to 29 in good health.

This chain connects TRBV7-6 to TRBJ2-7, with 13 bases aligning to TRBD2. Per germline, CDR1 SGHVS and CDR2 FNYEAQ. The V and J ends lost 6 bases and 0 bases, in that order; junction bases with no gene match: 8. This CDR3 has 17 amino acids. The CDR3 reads CASRGLAGPLSSYEQYF. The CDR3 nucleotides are TGTGCCAGCAGGGGACTAGCGGGGCCCCTGAGCTCCTACGAGCAGTACTTC. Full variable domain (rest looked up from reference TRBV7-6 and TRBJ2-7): GAGVSQSPRYKVTKRGQDVALRCDPISGHVSLYWYRQALGQGPEFLTYFNYEAQQDKSGLPNDRFSAERPEGSISTLTIQRTEQRDSAMYRCASRGLAGPLSSYEQYFGPGTRLTVT.

The CDR3 sequence is CASSLRAVGGASYNEQFF. The CDR3 DNA reads as TGTGCCAGCAGCTTAAGAGCGGTAGGCGGGGCCTCCTACAATGAGCAGTTCTTC. The chain combines TRBV7-3 with TRBJ2-1, with a possible D match to TRBD2 (6 bases). Germline assignment: CDR1 SGHTA and CDR2 FQGTGA. V lost 1 base, J lost 0 bases, and 16 bases lay in between. This CDR3 region has 18 residues.

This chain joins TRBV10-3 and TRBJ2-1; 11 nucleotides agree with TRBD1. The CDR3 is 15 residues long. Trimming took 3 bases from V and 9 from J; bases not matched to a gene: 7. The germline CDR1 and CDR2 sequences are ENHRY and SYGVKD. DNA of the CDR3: TGTGCCATCAGTGAACCGGGACAGGGGGTGGGTGAGCAGTTCTTC. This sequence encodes CAISEPGQGVGEQFF.

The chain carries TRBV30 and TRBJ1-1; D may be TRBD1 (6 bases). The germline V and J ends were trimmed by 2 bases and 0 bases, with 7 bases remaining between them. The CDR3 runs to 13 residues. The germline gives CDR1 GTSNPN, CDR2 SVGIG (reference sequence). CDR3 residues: CAWSPGVNTEAFF. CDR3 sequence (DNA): TGTGCCTGGAGTCCAGGGGTGAACACTGAAGCTTTCTTT.

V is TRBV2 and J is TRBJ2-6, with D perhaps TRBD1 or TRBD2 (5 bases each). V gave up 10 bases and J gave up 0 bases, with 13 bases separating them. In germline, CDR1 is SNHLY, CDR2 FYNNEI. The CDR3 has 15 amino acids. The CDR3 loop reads CATSGASSGANVLTF. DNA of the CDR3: TGTGCCACATCCGGGGCGAGCTCTGGGGCCAACGTCCTGACTTTC.

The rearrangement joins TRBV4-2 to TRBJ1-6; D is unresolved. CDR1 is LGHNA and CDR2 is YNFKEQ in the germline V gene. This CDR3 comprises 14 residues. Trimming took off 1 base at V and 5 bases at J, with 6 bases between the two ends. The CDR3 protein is CASSQVGDNSPLHF. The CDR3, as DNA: TGTGCCAGCAGCCAAGTGGGAGATAATTCACCCCTCCACTTT.

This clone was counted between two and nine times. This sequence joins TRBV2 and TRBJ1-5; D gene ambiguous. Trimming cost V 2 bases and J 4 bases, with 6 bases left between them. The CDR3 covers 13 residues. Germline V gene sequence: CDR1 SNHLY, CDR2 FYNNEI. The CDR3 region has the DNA TGTGCCAGCAGTGAAAGAGTAAATCAGCCCCAGCATTTT. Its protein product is CASSERVNQPQHF.

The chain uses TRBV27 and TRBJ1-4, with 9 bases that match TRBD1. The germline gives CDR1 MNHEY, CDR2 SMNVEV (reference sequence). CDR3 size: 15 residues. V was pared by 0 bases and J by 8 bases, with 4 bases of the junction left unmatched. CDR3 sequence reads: CASSLSGTGSEKLFF. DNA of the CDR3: TGTGCCAGCAGTTTATCGGGGACAGGGAGCGAAAAACTGTTTTTT.

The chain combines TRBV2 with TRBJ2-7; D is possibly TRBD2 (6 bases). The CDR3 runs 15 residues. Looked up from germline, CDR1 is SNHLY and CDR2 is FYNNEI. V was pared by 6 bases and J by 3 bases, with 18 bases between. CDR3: CASSERTIGGYEQYF. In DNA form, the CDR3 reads TGTGCCAGCAGCGAAAGGACTATTGGTGGCTACGAGCAGTACTTC.

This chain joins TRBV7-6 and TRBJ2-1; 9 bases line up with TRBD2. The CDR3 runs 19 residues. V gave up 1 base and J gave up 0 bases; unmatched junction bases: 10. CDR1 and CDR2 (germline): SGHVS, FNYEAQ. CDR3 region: CASSLGGSGRQSSYNEQFF. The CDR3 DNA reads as TGTGCCAGCAGCTTAGGGGGTAGCGGGAGACAGAGCTCCTACAATGAGCAGTTCTTC.

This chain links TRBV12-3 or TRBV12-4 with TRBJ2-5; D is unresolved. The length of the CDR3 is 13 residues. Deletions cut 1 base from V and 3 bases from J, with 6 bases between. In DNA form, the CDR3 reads TGTGCCAGCAGTTTAGACTGGGAAGAGACCCAGTACTTC. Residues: CASSLDWEETQYF.

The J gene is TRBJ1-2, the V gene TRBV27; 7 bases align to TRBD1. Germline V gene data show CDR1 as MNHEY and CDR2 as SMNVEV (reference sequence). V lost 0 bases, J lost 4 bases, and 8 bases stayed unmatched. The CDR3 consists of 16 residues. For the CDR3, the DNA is TGTGCCAGCAGTTTATCCGGCGAGCAGGGGGGCTATGGCTACACCTTC. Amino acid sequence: CASSLSGEQGGYGYTF.

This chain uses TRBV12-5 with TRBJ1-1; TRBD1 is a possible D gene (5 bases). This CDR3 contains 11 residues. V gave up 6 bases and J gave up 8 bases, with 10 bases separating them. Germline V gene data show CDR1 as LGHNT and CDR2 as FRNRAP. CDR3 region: CASGRWGEAFF. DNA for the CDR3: TGTGCTAGTGGGAGGTGGGGCGAAGCTTTCTTT.

The CDR3 reads CASSTQGAGYGYTF. In DNA, the CDR3 is TGTGCCAGTAGTACACAGGGGGCAGGGTATGGCTACACCTTC. This chain links TRBV19 with TRBJ1-2; 9 nucleotides align to TRBD1. This CDR3 spans 14 amino acids. Germline V CDR1 and CDR2: LNHDA, SQIVND (reference sequence). V lost 4 bases, J lost 5 bases, and 5 bases stayed unmatched.

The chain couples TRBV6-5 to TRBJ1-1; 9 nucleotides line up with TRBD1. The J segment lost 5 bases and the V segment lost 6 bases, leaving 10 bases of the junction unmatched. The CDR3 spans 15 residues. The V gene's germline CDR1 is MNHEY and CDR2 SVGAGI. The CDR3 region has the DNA TGTGCCAGCAGCCGTAACAGGGGGCGAAGGACTGAAGCTTTCTTT. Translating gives CASSRNRGRRTEAFF.

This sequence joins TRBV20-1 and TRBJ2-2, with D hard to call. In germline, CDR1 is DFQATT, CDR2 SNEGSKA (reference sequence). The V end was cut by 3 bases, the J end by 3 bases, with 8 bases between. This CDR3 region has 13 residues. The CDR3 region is CSASRRYTGELFF. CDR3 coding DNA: TGCAGTGCTAGTAGGCGGTACACCGGGGAGCTGTTTTTT.

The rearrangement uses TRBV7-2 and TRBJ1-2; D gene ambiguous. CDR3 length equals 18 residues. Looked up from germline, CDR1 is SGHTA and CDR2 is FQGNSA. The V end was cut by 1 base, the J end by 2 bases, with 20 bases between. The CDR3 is CASSLVIVGMTKNYGYTF. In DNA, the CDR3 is TGTGCCAGCAGCTTAGTAATTGTTGGGATGACAAAAAACTATGGCTACACCTTC.